Following are 16 T cell receptor beta chains from one sample sequenced in a study of Ad26.COV2.S vaccination and SARS-CoV-2 variants. Clones were sequenced by immunoSEQ multiplex PCR, and TCRdb holds only the in-frame ones, with some missing. The profile covers about 350,000 clones, with approximately 85% appearing a single time and around 3% taken by the ten largest. The sample's treatment: some 20 received Ad26.COV2.S at low or high dose, single or two shots; several received placebo; per-sample allocation not given. Sample collection was performed on day 63 after the first vaccine or placebo injection. The sample consisted of peripheral blood, taken in a trial of Ad26.COV2.S vaccine versus placebo. The receptors here all came from a person aged 18-65 years who received the Ad26.COV2.S COVID-19 vaccine or a placebo.

This chain uses TRBV7-9 with TRBJ2-1; 8 bases fit TRBD2. The V and J ends lost 1 base and 6 bases, in that order; junction bases with no gene match: 2. The CDR3 has 14 residues. CDR1 and CDR2 from the germline V gene are SEHNR and FQNEAQ (reference sequence). For the CDR3, the DNA is TGTGCCAGCAGCTTAGAGGGACTAGTCAATGAGCAGTTCTTC. This sequence encodes CASSLEGLVNEQFF.

The rearrangement joins TRBV5-5 to TRBJ1-2; 8 bases are shared with TRBD1. Germline CDR1 is SGHKS and CDR2 is YYEKEE (reference sequence). The CDR3 consists of 14 residues. V shed 5 bases, J shed 7 bases, and the junction held 10 bases outside the gene matches. The CDR3 here is CASRPATGGFGYTF. The DNA of the CDR3 is TGTGCCAGCAGGCCCGCCACAGGGGGTTTTGGCTACACCTTC.

The V gene is TRBV9, the J gene TRBJ2-3, with TRBD2 identical over 7 bases. CDR1 is SGDLS and CDR2 is YYNGEE in the germline V gene. V shed 0 bases and J 2 bases; nucleotides not matched to a gene: 6. CDR3 length: 16 amino acids. The CDR3 DNA reads as TGTGCCAGCAGCGTAGGAGCTAGCGGTTACACAGATACGCAGTATTTT. As protein: CASSVGASGYTDTQYF.

The DNA of the CDR3 is TGTGCCAGCAGCAGGGAACTACCTGGACTAGCGGGGTGGGACACCGGGGAGCTGTTTTTT. This translates into CASSRELPGLAGWDTGELFF. The chain is built from TRBV21-1 and TRBJ2-2; the table assigns TRBD2, which was not confirmed against the DNA. TRBV21-1 corresponds to a pseudogene. This CDR3 region has 20 residues.

V and J are TRBV30 and TRBJ2-5, with a tentative D call TRBD2 (6 bases). Germline assignment: CDR1 GTSNPN and CDR2 SVGIG (reference sequence). The CDR3 sequence is 13 residues long. Trimming stripped 4 bases from V and 1 base from J, with 10 bases between. CDR3 sequence (DNA): TGTGCCTGGATGCGGGGCTTCCAAGAGACCCAGTACTTC. Translating it yields CAWMRGFQETQYF.

The rearrangement uses TRBV9 and TRBJ1-4, with TRBD1 matching over 9 bases. The CDR3 sequence is 18 residues long. V was pared by 3 bases and J by 6 bases, with 15 bases of the junction left unmatched. Germline CDR1 reads SGDLS; CDR2 reads YYNGEE. The CDR3 DNA reads as TGTGCCAGCAGCGAGGACCGGGACAGGGCTTGGTCGGATGAAAAACTGTTTTTT. It yields the protein CASSEDRDRAWSDEKLFF.

This clone was observed a few times. The chain employs TRBV7-9 and TRBJ2-3; D is unresolved. Trimming left V 5 bases short and J 1 base short, with 10 bases between. The germline gives CDR1 SEHNR, CDR2 FQNEAQ (reference sequence). The CDR3 covers 14 residues. For the CDR3, the DNA is TGTGCCAGCAGCCCAGACGGGCGCACAGATACGCAGTATTTT. It codes for CASSPDGRTDTQYF.

V and J are TRBV19 and TRBJ2-2; D unclear. Germline CDR1 reads LNHDA; CDR2 reads SQIVND (reference sequence). Deletions cut 9 bases from V and 1 base from J, with 18 bases between. There are 16 residues in the CDR3. CDR3 coding DNA: TGTGCCAGCAAAAAACCCCACACTGGGAACACCGGGGAGCTGTTTTTT. This sequence encodes CASKKPHTGNTGELFF.

This chain joins TRBV7-2 and TRBJ2-1, with D perhaps TRBD2 (5 bases). Germline assignment: CDR1 SGHTA and CDR2 FQGNSA. This CDR3 has 14 residues. V shed 2 bases and J shed 2 bases, with 7 bases lying between them. DNA for the CDR3: TGTGCCAGCAGCTTAATCGGGGCCTACAATGAGCAGTTCTTC. It yields the protein CASSLIGAYNEQFF.

The chain joins TRBV6-1 to TRBJ2-3, with 8 bases that match TRBD2. The germline V gene encodes CDR1 MNHNS and CDR2 SASEGT. The CDR3 loop spans 15 amino acids. V lost 3 bases and J lost 1; bases outside the gene matches: 3. DNA for the CDR3: TGTGCCAGCAGTGAGCTGCGGGGGGGCACAGATACGCAGTATTTT. Translating it yields CASSELRGGTDTQYF.

The CDR3 DNA reads TGCGCCAGCAGCTTGTTGCAGGGGGACGAGCAGTACTTC. Its translation is CASSLLQGDEQYF. The chain uses TRBV5-1 and TRBJ2-7; 7 bases fit TRBD1. Germline CDR1 reads SGHRS; CDR2 reads YFSETQ. Trimming took 1 base from V and 5 from J; bases not matched to a gene: 3. The CDR3 runs 13 residues.

CDR3 nucleotides: TGTGCCAGCAGCTTGGACAGGGAAGAGACCCAGTACTTC. This sequence encodes CASSLDREETQYF. V usage is TRBV5-4 and J usage is TRBJ2-5; tentative D call: TRBD1 (6 bases). This CDR3 has 13 amino acids. Germline V gene sequence: CDR1 SGHNT, CDR2 YYREEE (reference sequence). The V gene lost 0 bases and the J gene lost 3 bases, with 6 bases spanning the gap.

The rearrangement links TRBV7-2 to TRBJ2-3; TRBD2 agrees at 15 bases. Germline lookup yields CDR1 SGHTA and CDR2 FQGNSA. CDR3 length: 17 residues. Trimming at V came to 4 bases and at J to 4 bases, leaving 6 bases not matched to a gene. The CDR3 reads CASSSGLAGGRADTQYF. The CDR3 DNA reads TGTGCCAGCAGCTCGGGACTAGCGGGGGGCAGGGCAGATACGCAGTATTTT.

This clone has ten or more counts. The chain couples TRBV19 to TRBJ2-1; TRBD1 matches at 10 bases. Germline V lookup: CDR1 LNHDA, CDR2 SQIVND (reference sequence). This CDR3 spans 18 amino acids. The trim removed 6 bases at V and 5 bases at J, leaving 16 bases unmatched. CDR3 DNA: TGTGCCAGTAGATTAGATAGGACAGGGGGAACTCGAGACAATGAGCAGTTCTTC. Protein product: CASRLDRTGGTRDNEQFF.

In DNA, the CDR3 is TGTGCCAGCAGTTACTCGGTTGGGGGCTCCTACGAGCAGTACTTC. Its translation is CASSYSVGGSYEQYF. J is TRBJ2-7 and V is TRBV6-5; D tentatively reads TRBD1 or TRBD2 (5 bases each). V lost 0 bases and J 0 bases, leaving 9 bases between the germline ends. This CDR3 comprises 15 residues. Germline CDR1 reads MNHEY; CDR2 reads SVGAGI.

J is TRBJ2-3 and V is TRBV9; D is perhaps TRBD2 (6 bases). Trimming removed 0 bases at V and 4 bases at J, with 12 bases between. The CDR3 has 15 residues. CDR1 SGDLS and CDR2 YYNGEE come from the germline V gene. DNA of the CDR3: TGTGCCAGCAGCGTAGGGAGGGTTCGTCCAGATACGCAGTATTTT. Protein sequence: CASSVGRVRPDTQYF.